Below, one T cell receptor beta chain is given with its context. The clone's antigen remains unknown. No base quality values were provided; no much bigger clone lies one nucleotide off. High-throughput TCR beta sequencing profiled peripheral blood CD8+ and CD4+ T cells from healthy donors, Susac syndrome patients and multiple sclerosis patients. The multiple sclerosis controls were treatment-naive patients whose relapsing-remitting disease, either stable or active, fulfilled the revised McDonald criteria. CD8+ TEMRA cells were enriched by FACS, while bulk CD8+ and CD4+ T cells were purified by magnetic negative isolation. Blood was collected in EDTA tubes and processed within 24 hours, with PBMCs isolated through density gradient centrifugation. PBMCs intended for TCR sequencing were cryopreserved in liquid nitrogen and were subsequently thawed in a 37 degrees C water bath. The sorted or isolated CD4+, CD8+ and CD8+ TEMRA cells reached a purity of at least 90%.

The sample comes from a study of CD8 T cells in Susac syndrome (dated by TCRdb to 2018 to 2020). At the level of the whole study: Whether CD8+ T cell activation and differentiation in Susac syndrome was antigen driven was tested using repertoire sequencing.

Overall study outcomes, separate from this receptor: The study acknowledged that relatively few individuals were included in the TCR sequencing and HLA analysis.

The CDR3 sequence holds 15 residues, the cysteine and phenylalanine included. The entry retains the CDR3 DNA only, 45 bases that are in frame from base 1. The germline V gene gives CDR1 as SGHRS and CDR2 as YFSETQ. The germline V and J ends show losses of 0 bases and 2 bases respectively, and no gene match explains 4 bases of the junction. RNA was extracted using the RNeasy kit, and about 0.45 to 1 ug of the RNA was reverse transcribed with random hexamers. TCR beta CDR3 regions were amplified with the immunoSEQ multiplex PCR assay covering 54 Vbeta and 13 Jbeta segments. To correct PCR amplification bias, a synthetic template baseline was used for both primer optimization and computational correction. The study's processing was this. Reads were annotated to V, D and J genes per IMGT and analyzed with immunoSEQ Analyzer, keeping only productive sequences. Clonality was calculated as one minus the Shannon entropy normalized by log2 of the number of productive unique sequences. Public and private clones were assessed among the 100 most prevalent clones of each patient and control. Susac-specific clones were defined as absent from healthy and MS cohorts, 850 to 1,300 published viral clones and other ImmuneACCESS disease sequences. TCRdb redid the processing of the public reads, applying fastp at Q25 and MiXCR, and retained in-frame beta chains. Every distinct CDR3 protein forms one entry, paired with its most common genes and DNA. These V and J calls originate from TCRdb's pipeline instead of the authors' own analysis. Within this sample are around 120,000 distinct CDR3 sequences, with roughly 94% of them counted one time only. 0.095% to 0.15% of the sample is in the top ten clones.

Sequencing was done on a sample of CD4+ T cells from PBMCs. Recombination joined TRBV5-1 with TRBJ2-5; 7 middle bases align to TRBD2. This receptor was taken from a human donor with multiple sclerosis. The CDR3: CASSLDLAVQETQYF. The DNA sequence follows: TGCGCCAGCAGCTTGGATCTAGCGGTACAAGAGACCCAGTACTTC.